The 5 T cell receptor beta chains below come from one sample, sequenced in a study of blood T cells in healthy people across ages. Using a J-beta primer mix together with a sample-barcoded 5' primer, a second PCR was run for about 7 to 12 cycles. TCRdb processed the 5' RACE reads anew with MiXCR; each CDR3 protein has one entry. Altogether hundreds of thousands of distinct CDR3 sequences are present, 58% being singletons, with the ten largest covering about 20%. Source material: blood. All receptors come from a man aged 25 to 45 in good health.

The chain employs TRBV4-2 and TRBJ2-3; D gene unclear. Germline CDR1 and CDR2: LGHNA and YNFKEQ. CDR3 length: 13 amino acids. The V and J ends lost 5 bases and 4 bases respectively, with 10 bases between them. The CDR3 DNA follows: TGTGCCAGCAGCTTTAACGATGCAGATACGCAGTATTTT. This codes for CASSFNDADTQYF.

The chain combines TRBV2 with TRBJ1-4, with TRBD1 identical over 7 bases. In germline, CDR1 is SNHLY, CDR2 FYNNEI. The V gene end was trimmed by 10 bases and the J gene end by 0 bases; junction bases not matched to a gene: 5. The CDR3 has 14 amino acids. The CDR3 sequence: CANRGVATNEKLFF. In DNA, the CDR3 is TGTGCCAACAGGGGAGTAGCAACTAATGAAAAACTGTTTTTT.

This chain joins TRBV24-1 and TRBJ2-1, with TRBD1 matching over 9 bases. The V and J ends lost 4 bases and 5 bases, in that order; junction bases with no gene match: 5. The CDR3 covers 15 residues. Germline V gene lookup returns CDR1 KGHDR and CDR2 SFDVKD. CDR3 residues: CATSESGTGNNEQFF. In nucleotides, the CDR3 is TGTGCCACCAGTGAGTCCGGGACAGGGAACAATGAGCAGTTCTTC.

This rearrangement joins TRBV12-3 or TRBV12-4 to TRBJ2-3; D not certain. Trimming pared 4 bases from V and 4 bases from J, leaving 9 bases between. CDR3 length: 13 amino acids. The CDR3 nucleotides read TGTGCCAGCAGTTCCCGCAGAGCAGATACGCAGTATTTT. Its protein is CASSSRRADTQYF.

This clonotype showed up just a few times. V usage is TRBV20-1 and J usage is TRBJ1-2; no clear D gene. The CDR3 contains 13 residues. CDR1 DFQATT and CDR2 SNEGSKA come from the germline V gene (reference sequence). Trimming cost V 5 bases and J 0 bases, with 10 bases left between them. The DNA for the CDR3 is TGCAGTGCTGCCCATGAATCTAACTATGGCTACACCTTC. Residues: CSAAHESNYGYTF.